This T cell receptor beta chain was recovered during a study of molecular identifiers for immune sequencing clone quantification. CDR1 is SEHNR and CDR2 is FQNEAQ in the germline V gene (reference sequence). The CDR3 contains 14 residues. The ends were cut back, 5 bases at V and 8 bases at J, with 15 bases in the middle. This clonotype was detected only a few times. Its matching antigen is unknown. TCRdb processed the PCR reads anew with MiXCR; each CDR3 protein has one entry. The sample shows just under 650,000 distinct CDR3 sequences, about 20% of them seen only once. Naive CD8 T cells underwent sorting with the CD8+CD4-CCR7+CD45RA+ definition. Findings and caveats of the study: Clones of above 20 RNA copies carried over 98% of effector molecules; in naive cells they carried under 1%.

The sequencing sample was made of naive CD8+ T cells from blood, with Jurkat cell RNA spiked in. The subset is: FACS-sorted CD8+CD4-CCR7+CD45RA+ naive T cells. The chain carries TRBV7-9 and TRBJ1-4, with a tentative D call TRBD1 (6 bases). This clonotype originated in a human donor in good health. Some libraries in this study had Jurkat cell RNA spiked in. CDR3 DNA: TGTGCCAGCAGCGACGGTGGGGGGCACGAAAAACTGTTTTTT. Amino acid sequence: CASSDGGGHEKLFF.